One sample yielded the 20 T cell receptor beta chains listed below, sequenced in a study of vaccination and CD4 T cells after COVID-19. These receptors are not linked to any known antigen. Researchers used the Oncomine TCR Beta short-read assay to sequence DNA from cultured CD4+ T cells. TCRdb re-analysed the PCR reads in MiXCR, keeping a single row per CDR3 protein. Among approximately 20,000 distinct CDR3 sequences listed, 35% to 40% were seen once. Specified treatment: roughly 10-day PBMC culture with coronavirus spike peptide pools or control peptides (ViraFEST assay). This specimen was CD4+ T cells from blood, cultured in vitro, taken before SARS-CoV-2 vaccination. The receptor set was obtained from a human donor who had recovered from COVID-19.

The CDR3 sequence: CASSPGLAGPDTQYF. CDR3 bases: TGTGCCAGCAGCCCGGGACTAGCGGGTCCAGATACGCAGTATTTT. The chain joins TRBV7-2 to TRBJ2-3, with 12 bases lining up with TRBD2. From germline, CDR1 is SGHTA and CDR2 FQGNSA. Trimming took 5 bases from V and 4 from J; bases not matched to a gene: 4. The CDR3 extends over 15 amino acids.

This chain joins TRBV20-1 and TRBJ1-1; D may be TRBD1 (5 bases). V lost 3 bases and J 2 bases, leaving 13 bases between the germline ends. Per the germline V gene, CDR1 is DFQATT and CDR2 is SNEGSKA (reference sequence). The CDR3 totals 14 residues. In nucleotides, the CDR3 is TGCAGTGCTAGGGGACCACAGAGTAACACTGAAGCTTTCTTT. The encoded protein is CSARGPQSNTEAFF.

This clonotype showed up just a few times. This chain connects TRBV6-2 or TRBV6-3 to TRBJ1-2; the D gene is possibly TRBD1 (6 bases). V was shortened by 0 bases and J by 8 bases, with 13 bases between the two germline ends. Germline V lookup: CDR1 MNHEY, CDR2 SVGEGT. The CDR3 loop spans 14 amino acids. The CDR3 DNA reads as TGTGCCAGCAGTTACTCGACGGGGGGGCTCGGCTACACCTTC. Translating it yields CASSYSTGGLGYTF.

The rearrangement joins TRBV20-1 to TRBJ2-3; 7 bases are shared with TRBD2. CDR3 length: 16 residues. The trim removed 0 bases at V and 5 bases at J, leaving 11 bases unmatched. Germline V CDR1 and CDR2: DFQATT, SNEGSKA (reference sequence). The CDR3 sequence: CSARDLAGLVGDTQYF. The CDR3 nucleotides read TGCAGTGCTAGAGACTTAGCGGGCCTTGTAGGAGATACGCAGTATTTT.

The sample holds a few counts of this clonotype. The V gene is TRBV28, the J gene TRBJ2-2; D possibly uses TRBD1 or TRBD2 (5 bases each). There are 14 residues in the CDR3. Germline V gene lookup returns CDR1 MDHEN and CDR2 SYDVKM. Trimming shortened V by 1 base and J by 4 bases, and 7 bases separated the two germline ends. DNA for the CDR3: TGTGCCAGCAGTTTATCGGGGACCACCGGGGAGCTGTTTTTT. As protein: CASSLSGTTGELFF.

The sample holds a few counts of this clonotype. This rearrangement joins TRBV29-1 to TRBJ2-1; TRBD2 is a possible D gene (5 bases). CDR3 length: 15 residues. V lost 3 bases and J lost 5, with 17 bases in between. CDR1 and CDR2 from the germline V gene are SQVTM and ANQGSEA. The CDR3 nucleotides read TGCAGCGTTGAGGCCCGGACTGGATACCACAATGAGCAGTTCTTC. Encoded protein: CSVEARTGYHNEQFF.

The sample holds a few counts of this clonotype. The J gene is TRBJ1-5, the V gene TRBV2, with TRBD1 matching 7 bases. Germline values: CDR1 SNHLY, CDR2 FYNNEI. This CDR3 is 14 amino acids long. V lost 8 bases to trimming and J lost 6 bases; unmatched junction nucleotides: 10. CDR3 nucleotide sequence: TGTGCCAGCGGCTCTGACAGGGTGGGTCAGCCCCAGCATTTT. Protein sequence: CASGSDRVGQPQHF. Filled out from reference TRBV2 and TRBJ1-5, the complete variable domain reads EPEVTQTPSHQVTQMGQEVILRCVPISNHLYFYWYRQILGQKVEFLVSFYNNEISEKSEIFDDQFSVERPDGSNFTLKIRSTKLEDSAMYFCASGSDRVGQPQHFGDGTRLSIL.

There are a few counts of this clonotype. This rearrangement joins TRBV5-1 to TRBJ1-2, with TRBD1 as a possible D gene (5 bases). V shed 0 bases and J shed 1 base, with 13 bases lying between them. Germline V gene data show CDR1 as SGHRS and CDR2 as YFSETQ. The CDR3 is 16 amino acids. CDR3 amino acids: CASSLDGQGFNYGYTF. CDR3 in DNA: TGCGCCAGCAGCTTGGACGGTCAGGGATTTAACTATGGCTACACCTTC.

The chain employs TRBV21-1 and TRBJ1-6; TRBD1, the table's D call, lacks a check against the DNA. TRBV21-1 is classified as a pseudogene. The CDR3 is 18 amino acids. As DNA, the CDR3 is TGTGCCAGCAGCAAAGAGTGGGACAGGGGGCGCCTTGATTCACCCCTCCACTTT. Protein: CASSKEWDRGRLDSPLHF.

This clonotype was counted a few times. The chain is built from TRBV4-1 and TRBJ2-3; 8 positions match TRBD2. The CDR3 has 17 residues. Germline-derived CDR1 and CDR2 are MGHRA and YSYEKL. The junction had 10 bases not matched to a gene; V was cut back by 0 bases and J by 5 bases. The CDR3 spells CASSQDSTSGARDTQYF. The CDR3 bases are TGCGCCAGCAGCCAAGACTCTACTAGCGGAGCGCGAGATACGCAGTATTTT.

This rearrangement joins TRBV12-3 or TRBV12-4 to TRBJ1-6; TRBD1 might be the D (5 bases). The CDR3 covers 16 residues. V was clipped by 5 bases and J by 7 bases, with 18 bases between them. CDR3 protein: CASSIGTVSANSPLHF. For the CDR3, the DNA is TGTGCCAGCAGTATCGGGACGGTCTCGGCCAATTCACCCCTCCACTTT.

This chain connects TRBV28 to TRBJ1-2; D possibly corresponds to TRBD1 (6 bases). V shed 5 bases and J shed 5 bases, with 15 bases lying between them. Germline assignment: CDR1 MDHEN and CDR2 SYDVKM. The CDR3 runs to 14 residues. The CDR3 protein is CASSRRDMAYGYTF. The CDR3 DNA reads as TGTGCCAGCAGTCGACGGGACATGGCATATGGCTACACCTTC.

The chain's CDR3 is CASSQDRQGFGYTF. The CDR3 nucleotides read TGCGCCAGCAGCCAAGACAGACAGGGGTTTGGCTACACCTTC. The rearrangement uses TRBV4-3 and TRBJ1-2; 8 nucleotides line up with TRBD1. Germline values: CDR1 LGHNA, CDR2 YSLEER. The CDR3 is 14 amino acids. After removal of 0 bases from V and 7 bases from J, the junction contained 4 bases not matched to a gene.

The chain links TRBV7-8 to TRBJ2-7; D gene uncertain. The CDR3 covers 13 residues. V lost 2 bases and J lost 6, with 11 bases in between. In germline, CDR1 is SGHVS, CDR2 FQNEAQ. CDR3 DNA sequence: TGTGCCAGCAGCTTATCCCCACCCGGCGAGCAGTACTTC. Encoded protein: CASSLSPPGEQYF.

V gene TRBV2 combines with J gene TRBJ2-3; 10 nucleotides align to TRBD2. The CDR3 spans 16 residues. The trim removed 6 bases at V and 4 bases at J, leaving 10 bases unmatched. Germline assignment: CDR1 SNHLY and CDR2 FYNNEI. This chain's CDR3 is CASSTLVAGGSDTQYF. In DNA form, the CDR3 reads TGTGCCAGCAGCACCCTCGTAGCGGGGGGATCAGATACGCAGTATTTT.

Written as DNA, the CDR3 is TGCAGTGCTCCCAGGGGGGGGAACACTGAAGCTTTCTTT. The encoded protein is CSAPRGGNTEAFF. The V gene is TRBV20-1, the J gene TRBJ1-1, with 7 bases lining up with TRBD1. The V gene end was trimmed by 5 bases and the J gene end by 1 base; junction bases not matched to a gene: 4. Germline V gene lookup returns CDR1 DFQATT and CDR2 SNEGSKA (reference sequence). The CDR3 spans 13 residues.

CDR3 sequence reads: CASSQGGLSRENQPQHF. CDR3 nucleotides: TGTGCCAGCAGCCAAGGGGGACTGTCCAGGGAGAATCAGCCCCAGCATTTT. The chain has TRBV4-2 and TRBJ1-5; a possible D gene is TRBD1 (5 bases). V lost 1 base and J lost 4, with 17 bases in between. From germline, CDR1 is LGHNA and CDR2 YNFKEQ. This CDR3 has 17 residues.

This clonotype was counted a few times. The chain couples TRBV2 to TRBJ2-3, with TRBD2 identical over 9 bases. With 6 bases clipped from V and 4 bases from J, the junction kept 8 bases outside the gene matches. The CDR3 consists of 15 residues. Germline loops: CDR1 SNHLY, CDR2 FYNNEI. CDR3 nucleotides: TGTGCCAGCAGCGGATTAGCGGGAGTCCCAGATACGCAGTATTTT. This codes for CASSGLAGVPDTQYF.

CDR3 in DNA: TGTGCCAGTAGTTCCTCGGGTGGACCTGGGGCCAACGTCCTGACTTTC. Translating gives CASSSSGGPGANVLTF. This rearrangement joins TRBV19 to TRBJ2-6; D unclear. CDR3 length: 16 amino acids. Trimming took off 5 bases at V and 2 bases at J, with 13 bases between the two ends. The germline V gene has CDR1 LNHDA and CDR2 SQIVND (reference sequence).

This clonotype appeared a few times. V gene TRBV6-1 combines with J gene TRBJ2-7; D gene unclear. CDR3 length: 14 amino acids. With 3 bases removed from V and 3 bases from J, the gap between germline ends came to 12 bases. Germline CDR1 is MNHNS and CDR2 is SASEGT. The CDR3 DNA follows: TGTGCCAGCAGTGAGGGATTCGATTACTACGAGCAGTACTTC. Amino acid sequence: CASSEGFDYYEQYF.